This T cell receptor (beta chain) was documented in a study of blood T cell repertoires in COVID-19. On the study more broadly: The samples span acute and convalescent COVID-19 from the United States, Italy and Spain. T cells, B-cell-depleted T cells, or PBMCs provided the cDNA or gDNA that served as material.

With 5 bases removed from V and 0 bases from J, the gap between germline ends came to 14 bases. The CDR3 contains 15 residues. Germline CDR1 is MNHNY and CDR2 is SVGAGI (reference sequence). TCRdb's table, derived via immunoSEQ multiplex PCR, lists solely in-frame clones and lacks some. The sample shows around 94,000 clones, approximately 92% of them seen only once. The chain is built from TRBV6-6 and TRBJ2-7; maybe TRBD2 (7 bases). The sequenced sample consisted of peripheral blood. The origin of this receptor is a man aged 18-30 years with acute or convalescent COVID-19. The CDR3 reads CASSRSRGPSYEQYF. DNA of the CDR3: TGTGCCAGCAGTCGCTCGCGGGGGCCCTCCTACGAGCAGTACTTC.